These 12 T cell receptor beta chains originate from one sample sequenced in a study of blood T cell repertoires in COVID-19. Clones were read by immunoSEQ multiplex PCR, and TCRdb kept only the in-frame ones, dropping some. The sample holds under 300,000 clones, roughly four fifths seen once. Sequenced sample: peripheral blood. These receptors were collected from a woman aged 45-65 years who had recovered from COVID-19.

The CDR3 DNA reads as TGCGCCAGCAGCCCCGGGGACAGGGCGAACACTGAAGCTTTCTTT. Its protein is CASSPGDRANTEAFF. The V and J genes are TRBV5-1 and TRBJ1-1, with TRBD1 identical over 9 bases. The V and J ends lost 4 bases and 1 base, in that order; junction bases with no gene match: 5. CDR1 is SGHRS and CDR2 is YFSETQ in the germline V gene. The CDR3 contains 15 residues.

The rearrangement links TRBV27 to TRBJ2-2; TRBD2 matches 8 bases. With 6 bases clipped from V and 5 bases from J, the junction kept 8 bases outside the gene matches. The CDR3 runs to 15 residues. Germline V CDR1 and CDR2: MNHEY, SMNVEV (reference sequence). The CDR3 loop reads CASSRRASGTGELFF. Written as DNA, the CDR3 is TGTGCCAGCAGCCGCAGGGCTAGCGGGACCGGGGAGCTGTTTTTT.

The chain joins TRBV5-1 to TRBJ1-4; TRBD1 matches at 10 bases. CDR3 length equals 16 residues. CDR1 is SGHRS, CDR2 YFSETQ, per germline. Trimming at V came to 3 bases and at J to 6 bases, leaving 8 bases not matched to a gene. The CDR3 region is CASSWDRGTGDEKLFF. CDR3 coding DNA: TGCGCCAGCAGCTGGGACAGGGGAACAGGAGATGAAAAACTGTTTTTT.

The chain joins TRBV9 to TRBJ2-2, with 11 bases that match TRBD2. The V gene end was trimmed by 4 bases and the J gene end by 7 bases; junction bases not matched to a gene: 6. Germline CDR1 SGDLS, CDR2 YYNGEE. The CDR3 is 15 residues long. This CDR3 is CASSPLAGVVGELFF. CDR3 DNA: TGTGCCAGCAGCCCACTAGCGGGAGTGGTCGGGGAGCTGTTTTTT.

This clone was seen a handful of times. In DNA, the CDR3 is TGTGCCAGTAGTATTATGAGGGACAGCCCCAGATATTACAATGAGCAGTTCTTC. Translation gives CASSIMRDSPRYYNEQFF. The chain couples TRBV19 to TRBJ2-1, with TRBD1 matching 7 bases. Germline values: CDR1 LNHDA, CDR2 SQIVND (reference sequence). The CDR3 runs to 18 residues. Trimming at V came to 3 bases and at J to 4 bases, leaving 15 bases not matched to a gene.

This chain uses TRBV18 with TRBJ1-2, with D unclear. Deletions cut 2 bases from V and 0 bases from J, with 7 bases between. This CDR3 is built from 14 residues. Germline CDR1 is KGHSH and CDR2 is LQKENI. The CDR3 DNA is TGTGCCAGCTCACCAGAAAGAGCTAACTATGGCTACACCTTC. This codes for CASSPERANYGYTF.

This clone was detected many times. This chain connects TRBV7-9 to TRBJ2-1, with TRBD1 matching over 9 bases. Per germline, CDR1 SEHNR and CDR2 FQNEAQ (reference sequence). This CDR3 spans 16 amino acids. J gave up 1 base and V 5 bases, and 6 bases lay outside the gene matches. For the CDR3, the DNA is TGTGCCAGCAGCCGATTGACAGGGGGTTCCTACAATGAGCAGTTCTTC. The encoded protein is CASSRLTGGSYNEQFF.

The gene calls are TRBV18 and TRBJ1-2; D may be TRBD1 (6 bases). Trimming stripped 2 bases from V and 1 base from J, with 14 bases between. This CDR3 comprises 16 residues. The germline CDR1 and CDR2 sequences are KGHSH and LQKENI. This chain's CDR3 is CASSPVTGHLNYGYTF. The CDR3 coding sequence is TGTGCCAGCTCACCAGTGACAGGACACCTTAACTATGGCTACACCTTC.

The CDR3 bases are TGCGCCAGCAGCCCGACTAGCGGACAGTACAATGAGCAGTTCTTC. Protein product: CASSPTSGQYNEQFF. The chain uses TRBV4-3 and TRBJ2-1; 9 bases align to TRBD2. This CDR3 spans 15 amino acids. Germline V gene sequence: CDR1 LGHNA, CDR2 YSLEER. V shed 4 bases and J 4 bases; nucleotides not matched to a gene: 5.

The chain uses TRBV28 and TRBJ1-2, with 8 positions matching TRBD1. The V and J ends lost 3 bases and 7 bases, in that order; junction bases with no gene match: 10. Germline V CDR1 and CDR2: MDHEN, SYDVKM. There are 15 residues in the CDR3. CDR3 sequence (DNA): TGTGCCAGCAGTTTCCAGACAGGGGCTCGTTTTGGCTACACCTTC. It is translated as CASSFQTGARFGYTF.

The count of this clone is one. The chain couples TRBV5-1 to TRBJ2-3; unclear D gene. The CDR3 consists of 13 residues. CDR1 and CDR2 from the germline V gene are SGHRS and YFSETQ. V dropped 2 bases and J dropped 2 bases, with 6 bases sitting between them. The DNA for the CDR3 is TGCGCCAGCAGCTTCGCAGTCACAGATACGCAGTATTTT. Its protein is CASSFAVTDTQYF.

The table lists this clone with a count of one. The chain links TRBV28 to TRBJ2-3; 16 positions agree with TRBD2. CDR3 length: 17 amino acids. The trim removed 3 bases at V and 5 bases at J, leaving 5 bases unmatched. The germline V gene encodes CDR1 MDHEN and CDR2 SYDVKM. CDR3 region: CASSLGTSGRARDTQYF. For the CDR3, the DNA is TGTGCCAGCAGTTTGGGGACTAGCGGGAGGGCCAGAGATACGCAGTATTTT.